The 3 T cell receptor beta chains given below trace back to one sample, sequenced in a study of radiotherapy plus CTLA-4 blockade in lung cancer. Method: immunoSEQ multiplex PCR; TCRdb's copy keeps in-frame clones and lacks some. The sample lists approximately 80,000 clones; less than 85% were seen once. The source was peripheral blood, collected from a patient treated with radiotherapy plus ipilimumab. The source is a human donor with non-small cell lung cancer whose response to radiotherapy plus ipilimumab could not be evaluated.

This clone was seen more than once but under ten times. The chain carries TRBV6-5 and TRBJ1-2; D call uncertain. V gave up 6 bases and J gave up 4 bases, with 12 bases separating them. This CDR3 has 13 residues. Germline CDR1 is MNHEY and CDR2 is SVGAGI. The CDR3 region has the DNA TGTGCCAGCAGCTCCGAGGAGGGCTATGGCTACACCTTC. Its protein is CASSSEEGYGYTF.

The chain joins TRBV7-9 to TRBJ1-1; 7 bases agree with TRBD1. The CDR3 length is 16 residues. The V gene's germline CDR1 is SEHNR and CDR2 FQNEAQ (reference sequence). V lost 1 base, J lost 7 bases, and 12 bases stayed unmatched. DNA of the CDR3: TGTGCCAGCAGCTTAGTTCCTAGGGGGCGACGAGTTGAAGCTTTCTTT. Protein sequence: CASSLVPRGRRVEAFF.

This chain uses TRBV6-1 with TRBJ1-5; D uncertain. CDR1 MNHNS and CDR2 SASEGT come from the germline V gene. V lost 5 bases to trimming and J lost 7 bases, with 12 bases between them. The CDR3 has 13 amino acids. The CDR3 DNA is TGTGCCAGCAGTTATCATCCCGGGCAGCCCCAGCATTTT. Protein sequence: CASSYHPGQPQHF.